The 25 T cell receptor beta chains below come from one sample, sequenced in a study of T cell repertoires in ileal Crohn's disease. The data were produced by immunoSEQ multiplex PCR, yet TCRdb's version contains in-frame clones alone and is incomplete. The sample lists several thousand clones; about 92% were seen once. Sequencing used ileal tissue. Receptor source: an adult with Crohn's disease.

V usage is TRBV5-3 and J usage is TRBJ2-7; TRBD2 matches 11 bases. TRBV5-3 is annotated as an ORF whose role is uncertain. The CDR3 covers 15 residues. Trimming removed 1 base from V and 7 bases from J; junction bases left unmatched: 7. CDR3 protein: CARSLLAGGSGEQYF. CDR3 in DNA: TGTGCCAGAAGCTTGCTAGCGGGAGGTTCTGGAGAGCAGTACTTC.

The chain combines TRBV6-1 with TRBJ2-2, with 8 bases identical to TRBD2. CDR1 and CDR2 from the germline V gene are MNHNS and SASEGT. V lost 4 bases, J lost 4 bases, and 5 bases stayed unmatched. CDR3 length: 15 residues. The CDR3 DNA follows: TGTGCCAGCAGTGCGGGGGGGCGCCGCACCGGGGAGCTGTTTTTT. Amino acid sequence: CASSAGGRRTGELFF.

The rearrangement links TRBV5-6 to TRBJ1-1; 11 positions match TRBD1. The trim removed 4 bases at V and 12 bases at J, leaving 11 bases unmatched. Germline V gene lookup returns CDR1 SGHDT and CDR2 YYEEEE. The CDR3 is 14 residues long. The CDR3 loop is CASSGGTGGRDSFF. CDR3 nucleotide sequence: TGTGCCAGCAGCGGAGGGACAGGGGGTAGGGATTCTTTCTTT.

The chain uses TRBV6-7 and TRBJ2-5; D remains unclear. The J call may be faulty, since TRBJ2-7 better matches the DNA end. TRBV6-7 is noted as an ORF with a role that remains uncertain. The CDR3 totals 13 residues. CDR3 sequence: CASSYVVLYEQYF. The CDR3 coding sequence is TGTGCCAGCAGTTACGTGGTACTTTACGAGCAGTACTTC.

This chain uses TRBV29-1 with TRBJ2-7; TRBD1 might be the D (5 bases). V lost 4 bases and J 6 bases, leaving 19 bases between the germline ends. Germline CDR1 and CDR2: SQVTM and ANQGSEA. CDR3 length: 14 amino acids. CDR3 sequence: CSVALYDSPIEQYF. The CDR3 bases are TGCAGCGTTGCCCTTTATGACAGCCCGATCGAGCAGTACTTC.

The CDR3 here is CASSLRGIEQFF. The CDR3 DNA reads as TGTGCCAGCAGTTTGAGAGGGATTGAGCAGTTCTTC. V is TRBV28 and J is TRBJ2-1; possibly TRBD2 for D (5 bases). Between the trimmed V and J ends, which lost 3 bases and 9 bases, there was a span of 9 bases. The length of the CDR3 is 12 residues. CDR1 and CDR2 from the germline V gene are MDHEN and SYDVKM.

J is TRBJ1-6 and V is TRBV5-1; D remains unclear. V gave up 4 bases and J gave up 5 bases, with 10 bases separating them. The CDR3 is 14 residues long. From germline, CDR1 is SGHRS and CDR2 YFSETQ. The CDR3 reads CASSPPGDNSPLHF. The CDR3 DNA follows: TGCGCCAGCAGCCCCCCCGGAGATAATTCACCCCTCCACTTT.

The chain is built from TRBV7-9 and TRBJ2-4; weak D call: TRBD2 (5 bases). Germline V gene lookup returns CDR1 SEHNR and CDR2 FQNEAQ (reference sequence). V lost 3 bases to trimming and J lost 3 bases, with 15 bases between them. This CDR3 region has 16 residues. The CDR3 DNA reads as TGTGCCAGCAGCTTCCTCGGGGAGAAGGGCAAAAACATTCAGTACTTC. This translates into CASSFLGEKGKNIQYF.

V is TRBV10-3 and J is TRBJ2-7; 7 bases are shared with TRBD2. With V trimmed by 11 bases and J by 1 base, 2 bases remained unmatched. The CDR3 is made up of 11 amino acids. Germline lookup yields CDR1 ENHRY and CDR2 SYGVKD. The CDR3 nucleotides are TGTGCCCTAGCGGCGTCCTACGAGCAGTACTTC. Residues: CALAASYEQYF.

This clone was seen only a few times. The rearrangement joins TRBV6-1 to TRBJ2-7; TRBD2 might be the D (6 bases). CDR1 and CDR2 (germline): MNHNS, SASEGT. Trimming removed 1 base at V and 3 bases at J, with 13 bases between. The CDR3 runs 15 residues. The CDR3 protein is CASSEVFAGNYEQYF. For the CDR3, the DNA is TGTGCCAGCAGTGAAGTGTTTGCGGGAAACTACGAGCAGTACTTC.

This sequence joins TRBV13 and TRBJ2-6, with D possibly TRBD1 on 5 matching bases. CDR3 length: 19 residues. CDR1 and CDR2 from the germline V gene are PRHDT and FYEKMQ (reference sequence). Trimming stripped 0 bases from V and 2 bases from J, with 17 bases between. The CDR3: CASSLGQRPGNPGANVLTF. CDR3 sequence (DNA): TGTGCCAGCAGCTTAGGCCAACGACCAGGGAACCCTGGGGCCAACGTCCTGACTTTC.

The DNA of the CDR3 is TGTGCCAGCAGCCTGAGTCAGGGAGGCGAGCAGTACTTC. As protein: CASSLSQGGEQYF. This rearrangement joins TRBV9 to TRBJ2-7; tentative D call: TRBD2 (6 bases). The CDR3 consists of 13 residues. V was pared by 4 bases and J by 6 bases, with 14 bases between. Germline V gene data show CDR1 as SGDLS and CDR2 as YYNGEE.

The V call is TRBV7-8, the J call TRBJ1-3; 9 bases are shared with TRBD1. Trimming removed 5 bases from V and 5 bases from J; junction bases left unmatched: 13. The CDR3 sequence is 17 residues long. Germline CDR1 SGHVS, CDR2 FQNEAQ. The CDR3 spells CASSTSGTGSQRNTIYF. CDR3 DNA: TGTGCCAGCAGCACCTCCGGGACAGGGTCTCAAAGAAACACCATATATTTT.

V is TRBV5-1 and J is TRBJ1-1; 7 bases map to TRBD1. Germline-derived CDR1 and CDR2 are SGHRS and YFSETQ. Germline trimming cut 4 bases from V and 4 bases from J; bases unmatched to any gene: 16. The CDR3 extends over 17 amino acids. The DNA for the CDR3 is TGCGCCAGCAGCGACAGGGCAGTTGGTGTATTAGGCACTGAAGCTTTCTTT. Its protein product is CASSDRAVGVLGTEAFF.

The table lists this clone with a count of one. The chain uses TRBV5-6 and TRBJ2-7; 10 bases align to TRBD1. The length of the CDR3 is 14 residues. J lost 6 bases, V lost 2 bases, and 5 bases had no gene match. Germline-derived CDR1 and CDR2 are SGHDT and YYEEEE. CDR3 coding DNA: TGTGCCAGCAGCTTTGGGACAGGGGCGTCCGAGCAGTACTTC. It encodes CASSFGTGASEQYF.

This chain links TRBV19 with TRBJ2-6, with TRBD1 as a possible D gene (6 bases). Germline V CDR1 and CDR2: LNHDA, SQIVND (reference sequence). This CDR3 is 17 amino acids long. The V gene lost 1 base and the J gene lost 0 bases, with 10 bases spanning the gap. This CDR3 is CASSIARRGSGANVLTF. CDR3 DNA sequence: TGTGCCAGTAGTATAGCTCGCAGGGGCTCTGGGGCCAACGTCCTGACTTTC.

The V call is TRBV6-4, the J call TRBJ2-1, with 12 bases lining up with TRBD2. Germline CDR1 and CDR2: MRHNA and SNTAGT. The V gene end was trimmed by 4 bases and the J gene end by 0 bases; junction bases not matched to a gene: 4. The CDR3 is 17 amino acids. The CDR3 sequence: CASSGTSGTVSYNEQFF. The CDR3 coding sequence is TGTGCCAGCAGTGGGACTAGCGGGACAGTCTCCTACAATGAGCAGTTCTTC.

V usage is TRBV2 and J usage is TRBJ2-1, with D possibly matching TRBD1 (6 bases). Germline V gene lookup returns CDR1 SNHLY and CDR2 FYNNEI. The CDR3 runs 12 residues. V lost 6 bases and J lost 10, with 13 bases in between. CDR3 DNA: TGTGCCAGCAGGCAGGGGATAGGGGAGCAGTTCTTC. It yields the protein CASRQGIGEQFF. Together with reference TRBV2 and TRBJ2-1, the CDR3 gives the full variable domain: EPEVTQTPSHQVTQMGQEVILRCVPISNHLYFYWYRQILGQKVEFLVSFYNNEISEKSEIFDDQFSVERPDGSNFTLKIRSTKLEDSAMYFCASRQGIGEQFFGPGTRLTVL.

The chain couples TRBV12-5 to TRBJ2-5; TRBD2 might be the D (7 bases). Near its end, the DNA agrees better with TRBJ2-7, so the J call may be wrong. This CDR3 is 17 amino acids long. Germline lookup yields CDR1 LGHNT and CDR2 FRNRAP. CDR3 bases: TGTGCTAGTGGTTTGGTATCCCTTCAGGGGAGGGCCTACGAGCAGTACTTC. Residues: CASGLVSLQGRAYEQYF.

The genes are TRBV19 and TRBJ1-2; D unresolved. Trimming took off 6 bases at V and 4 bases at J, with 12 bases between the two ends. The CDR3 sequence is 13 residues long. Germline V gene lookup returns CDR1 LNHDA and CDR2 SQIVND (reference sequence). CDR3 sequence: CASSGVLGYGYTF. CDR3 bases: TGTGCCAGTAGCGGGGTGTTGGGCTATGGCTACACCTTC.

The chain combines TRBV18 with TRBJ1-5; possible D gene TRBD1, 6 bases. Trimming stripped 3 bases from V and 6 bases from J, with 18 bases between. The germline V gene has CDR1 KGHSH and CDR2 LQKENI. This CDR3 region has 16 residues. DNA of the CDR3: TGTGCCAGCTCACCGCAGGGGCCCCTTGACGGTCAGCCCCAGCATTTT. It specifies CASSPQGPLDGQPQHF.

This CDR3 reads CASSLSGQTYGYTF. The DNA of the CDR3 is TGTGCCAGCAGCCTATCGGGACAGACCTATGGCTACACCTTC. The J gene is TRBJ1-2, the V gene TRBV28; 7 bases match TRBD1. Germline V lookup: CDR1 MDHEN, CDR2 SYDVKM. The CDR3 sequence is 14 residues long. Germline trimming cut 6 bases from V and 4 bases from J; bases unmatched to any gene: 8.

The rearrangement links TRBV7-9 to TRBJ2-7; 8 bases map to TRBD2. Trimming cost V 1 base and J 1 base; bases outside gene matches: 3. Germline CDR1 reads SEHNR; CDR2 reads FQNEAQ (reference sequence). This CDR3 has 15 residues. CDR3 in DNA: TGTGCCAGCAGCTTAGTGAGCGGGAGTTCCTACGAGCAGTACTTC. Protein: CASSLVSGSSYEQYF. The variable domain in full, completed from reference TRBV7-9 and TRBJ2-7, reads DTGVSQNPRHKITKRGQNVTFRCDPISEHNRLYWYRQTLGQGPEFLTYFQNEAQLEKSRLLSDRFSAERPKGSFSTLEIQRTEQGDSAMYLCASSLVSGSSYEQYFGPGTRLTVT.

The gene calls are TRBV29-1 and TRBJ1-1; perhaps TRBD1 as D (5 bases). V lost 4 bases and J 0 bases, leaving 9 bases between the germline ends. The germline V gene encodes CDR1 SQVTM and CDR2 ANQGSEA. The CDR3 is 13 residues long. The CDR3 loop is CSVVRTLNTEAFF. DNA of the CDR3: TGCAGCGTTGTTCGGACACTGAACACTGAAGCTTTCTTT.

DNA of the CDR3: TGTGCCAGCAGCTTAGAGTCTGCGAGCGTGACCCAGTACTTC. It specifies CASSLESASVTQYF. The V gene is TRBV7-9, the J gene TRBJ2-5; unclear D gene. V lost 1 base and J 7 bases, leaving 13 bases between the germline ends. Germline V CDR1 and CDR2: SEHNR, FQNEAQ (reference sequence). The CDR3 totals 14 residues.